Below are 7 T cell receptor beta chains sequenced from a single sample in a study of T cell clonality in common variable immunodeficiency. Sequencing was performed with immunoSEQ multiplex PCR; in TCRdb, only in-frame clones are kept and a portion is missing. The repertoire shows 40,000 to 60,000 clones, none seen only once; the top ten take about 1.8%. The sequencing input was peripheral blood mononuclear cells. The receptors here all came from a person aged 18 to 75 in good health.

This clone has just a few counts. CDR3 DNA (partial): TGTGCCAGCAGTTTGGGACAGGCTGTTAACTATGGC. It translates to CASSLGQAVNYG. The whole CDR3 reads CASSLGQAVNYGYTF. This chain links TRBV2 with TRBJ1-2; TRBD1 matches at 8 bases. The read is 3 residues too short to cover the CDR3 end, so that end is filled in from the germline J gene. Trimming removed 5 bases from V and 1 base from J; junction bases left unmatched: 6. The CDR3 totals 15 residues. Germline V gene data show CDR1 as SNHLY and CDR2 as FYNNEI.

This clone was counted at least ten times. Read coverage stops 3 residues before the CDR3 terminus; the germline J gene supplies the remainder. The V and J genes are TRBV6-2 or TRBV6-3 and TRBJ2-3, with D possibly matching TRBD1 (5 bases). This CDR3 spans 14 amino acids. Between the trimmed V and J ends, which lost 0 bases and 2 bases, there was a span of 6 bases. The germline V gene encodes CDR1 MNHEY and CDR2 SVGEGT. CDR3 sequence: CASSYSGATDTQYF. CDR3 DNA, as far as it was read: TGTGCCAGCAGTTACTCAGGGGCCACAGATACG.

A few counts support this clone. The CDR3 goes on 3 residues after the read ends, and that part is filled in from the germline J gene. The chain uses TRBV7-9 and TRBJ2-4; D call uncertain. CDR1 and CDR2 (germline): SEHNR, FQNEAQ (reference sequence). This CDR3 has 15 amino acids. Between the trimmed V and J ends, which lost 5 bases and 3 bases, there was a span of 14 bases. Incomplete CDR3 DNA: TGTGCCAGCAGCAGCCTGGAGACGGGCAAAAACATT. It codes for CASSSLETGKNI. The complete CDR3 protein is CASSSLETGKNIQYF.

This clone was detected ten times or more. Coverage ceases 3 residues before the CDR3 finishes, and the germline J gene fills in the end. This chain joins TRBV5-1 and TRBJ1-5; D not certain. From germline, CDR1 is SGHRS and CDR2 YFSETQ. Between the trimmed V and J ends, which lost 0 bases and 4 bases, there was a span of 5 bases. The CDR3 consists of 13 residues. The CDR3 region is CASSLDQNQPQHF. The covered CDR3 bases are TGCGCCAGCAGCTTGGACCAGAATCAGCCC.

This clone was seen many times. The CDR3 is cut off 3 residues early in the read; its end comes from the germline J gene. The chain has TRBV7-4 and TRBJ1-5; D ambiguous. The ends were cut back, 8 bases at V and 2 bases at J, with 7 bases in the middle. Germline V gene data show CDR1 as SGHVT and CDR2 as SQSDAQ. CDR3 length: 12 residues. CDR3 amino acids: CASSQGNQPQHF. The DNA read from the CDR3 is TGTGCCAGCTCTCAGGGCAATCAGCCC.

In this sample, this clone turned up many times. The read ends 3 residues early relative to the CDR3; the germline J gene fills the gap. The chain combines TRBV18 with TRBJ2-2, with 7 bases aligning to TRBD1. This CDR3 is 16 amino acids long. Germline V lookup: CDR1 KGHSH, CDR2 LQKENI. Germline trimming cut 1 base from V and 8 bases from J; bases unmatched to any gene: 10. CDR3 sequence reads: CASSPRLQQGSGELFF. Partial CDR3 DNA: TGTGCCAGCTCACCACGCTTGCAACAGGGGTCGGGGGAG.

This clone was observed many times. The sequence runs out 3 residues before the end of the CDR3; the remainder is reconstructed from the germline J gene. The chain combines TRBV4-2 with TRBJ2-3, with TRBD2 matching 13 bases. Looked up from germline, CDR1 is LGHNA and CDR2 is YNFKEQ. CDR3 length: 15 amino acids. Trimming cost V 2 bases and J 6 bases; bases outside gene matches: 2. The sequenced CDR3 bases are TGTGCCAGCAGCCAATCGACTAGCGGGAGGGATACG. This sequence encodes CASSQSTSGRDT. The full CDR3 protein reads CASSQSTSGRDTQYF.